The 9 T cell receptor beta chains below come from one sample, sequenced in a study of technical replicates of blood from a handful of donors. TCRdb's copy holds only in-frame clones and misses some; the assay was immunoSEQ multiplex PCR. The sample yields fewer than 80,000 clones, over 85% seen once. Material: PBMCs. Receptors originate from a human donor in good health. Some clones in this sample may be carry-over from other donors' samples.

The genes are TRBV27 and TRBJ1-1, with D unclear. Trimming shortened V by 7 bases and J by 5 bases, and 20 bases separated the two germline ends. Germline assignment: CDR1 MNHEY and CDR2 SMNVEV (reference sequence). The CDR3 length is 15 residues. The CDR3 here is CASNTLERARTEAFF. CDR3 sequence (DNA): TGTGCCAGCAACACCTTGGAGAGGGCGAGGACTGAAGCTTTCTTT.

The CDR3 sequence: CSVKGAWETQYF. CDR3 coding DNA: TGCAGCGTTAAAGGAGCCTGGGAGACCCAGTACTTC. This chain uses TRBV29-1 with TRBJ2-5; no reliable D call. CDR3 length: 12 amino acids. V lost 5 bases to trimming and J lost 5 bases, with 12 bases between them. CDR1 and CDR2 from the germline V gene are SQVTM and ANQGSEA.

The rearrangement joins TRBV5-6 to TRBJ2-1; D not certain. This CDR3 comprises 12 residues. Trimming pared 4 bases from V and 4 bases from J, leaving 6 bases between. The germline V gene encodes CDR1 SGHDT and CDR2 YYEEEE. The CDR3 region is CASSGQYNEQFF. CDR3 DNA: TGTGCCAGCAGCGGGCAGTACAATGAGCAGTTCTTC.

The chain has TRBV29-1 and TRBJ2-1; 8 bases align to TRBD2. The CDR3 contains 15 residues. CDR1 and CDR2 from the germline V gene are SQVTM and ANQGSEA. Trimming at V came to 4 bases and at J to 1 base, leaving 6 bases not matched to a gene. The CDR3 reads CSVVGTGGSYNEQFF. In nucleotides, the CDR3 is TGCAGCGTTGTGGGTACGGGGGGGTCCTACAATGAGCAGTTCTTC.

On this clone: Sequence at one end of the junction differs from germline and may be a read error. The rearrangement joins TRBV5-1 to TRBJ2-2; D is possibly TRBD1 (6 bases). This CDR3 spans 14 amino acids. Germline V gives CDR1 SGHRS, CDR2 YFSETQ. Written as DNA, the CDR3 is TGTGCCAGCACCCCGGGACAGAACACCGGGGAGCTGTTTTTT. This translates into CASTPGQNTGELFF.

This chain uses TRBV7-6 with TRBJ2-5, with 8 bases aligning to TRBD1. Per germline, CDR1 SGHVS and CDR2 FNYEAQ. V dropped 5 bases and J dropped 5; count of bases not matched to a gene: 16. The CDR3 length is 17 residues. The CDR3 loop reads CASSHPTVSGGSETQYF. CDR3 DNA sequence: TGTGCCAGCAGCCACCCCACCGTTTCAGGGGGCTCGGAGACCCAGTACTTC.

The chain combines TRBV7-2 with TRBJ2-2, with D perhaps matching TRBD1 (6 bases). The CDR3 runs to 14 residues. V lost 2 bases and J 7 bases, leaving 11 bases between the germline ends. Germline-derived CDR1 and CDR2 are SGHTA and FQGNSA. The DNA for the CDR3 is TGTGCCAGCAGCTTAAGTACAGGGATCGGGGAGCTGTTTTTT. This sequence encodes CASSLSTGIGELFF.

The CDR3 region is CASSPQRFRGTGELFF. The CDR3 DNA reads as TGTGCCAGCAGCCCCCAACGCTTCAGGGGCACCGGGGAGCTGTTTTTT. The V and J genes are TRBV7-9 and TRBJ2-2, with TRBD1 as a possible D gene (6 bases). CDR3 length: 16 amino acids. Germline CDR1 is SEHNR and CDR2 is FQNEAQ (reference sequence). Between the trimmed V and J ends, which lost 5 bases and 4 bases, there was a span of 17 bases.

This rearrangement joins TRBV7-9 to TRBJ1-1, with a possible D match to TRBD1 (5 bases). CDR3 length: 15 residues. The V gene's germline CDR1 is SEHNR and CDR2 FQNEAQ (reference sequence). The V gene lost 6 bases and the J gene lost 10 bases, with 24 bases spanning the gap. The CDR3 here is CASRKGGTDSMGAFF. DNA for the CDR3: TGTGCCAGCAGGAAAGGCGGGACCGACTCCATGGGAGCTTTCTTT.